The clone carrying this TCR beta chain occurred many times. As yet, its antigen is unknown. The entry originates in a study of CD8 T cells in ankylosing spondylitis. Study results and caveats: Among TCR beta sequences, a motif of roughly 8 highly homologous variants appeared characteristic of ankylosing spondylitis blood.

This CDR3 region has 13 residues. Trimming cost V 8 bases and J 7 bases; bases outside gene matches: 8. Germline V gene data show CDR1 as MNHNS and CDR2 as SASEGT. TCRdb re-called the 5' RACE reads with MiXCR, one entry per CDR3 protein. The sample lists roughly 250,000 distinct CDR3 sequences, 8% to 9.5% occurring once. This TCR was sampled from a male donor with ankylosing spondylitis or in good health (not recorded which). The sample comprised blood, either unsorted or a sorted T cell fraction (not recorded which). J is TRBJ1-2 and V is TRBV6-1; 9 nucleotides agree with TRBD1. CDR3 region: CASLGQGLRGYTF. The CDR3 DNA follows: TGTGCCAGCTTGGGACAGGGTCTGCGTGGCTACACCTTC.